The 27 T cell receptor beta chains below all came from one sample that was sequenced in a study of blood T cells in healthy people across ages. It was with a sample-barcoded 5' primer and a J-beta primer mix that a second PCR of roughly 7 to 12 cycles was run. Using its own MiXCR run on the 5' RACE reads, TCRdb lists one record per CDR3 protein. The repertoire includes around 990,000 distinct CDR3 sequences, about two fifths of them detected once, and around 13% sits in the top ten. The sequenced sample consisted of blood. The origin of the receptors is a man younger than 30 in good health.

With regard to this clonotype: A read error may account for a junction end that differs from germline. The chain links TRBV7-8 to TRBJ1-5; D unresolved. Germline CDR1 and CDR2: SGHVS and FQNEAQ. This CDR3 has 13 amino acids. The CDR3 DNA is TGTGCCATCAGCTTCAACTTTAATCAGCCCCAGCATTTT. It yields the protein CAISFNFNQPQHF.

Remarks on this clonotype: Germline and junction disagree at one end, which may indicate a read error. This chain links TRBV12-3 or TRBV12-4 with TRBJ2-3, with D perhaps TRBD2 (5 bases). This CDR3 is 13 amino acids long. CDR3 nucleotides: TGTACCAGCAGTCCAACTAGGGAGAATACGCAGTATTTT. Its protein is CTSSPTRENTQYF.

This clonotype came up a few times. The chain carries TRBV20-1 and TRBJ1-1; TRBD1 aligns across 7 bases. Germline V gene data show CDR1 as DFQATT and CDR2 as SNEGSKA (reference sequence). After removal of 5 bases from V and 1 base from J, the junction contained 7 bases not matched to a gene. This CDR3 has 14 amino acids. CDR3 in amino acids: CSAATGAGNTEAFF. The CDR3 DNA is TGCAGTGCTGCAACAGGGGCCGGGAACACTGAAGCTTTCTTT.

This clonotype was observed a handful of times. The chain has TRBV20-1 and TRBJ2-5; 11 bases match TRBD2. There are 18 residues in the CDR3. J gave up 1 base and V 6 bases, and 16 bases lay outside the gene matches. Germline V lookup: CDR1 DFQATT, CDR2 SNEGSKA (reference sequence). The CDR3 reads CSAEPPGLAGGFQETQYF. The CDR3, as DNA: TGCAGTGCCGAGCCGCCGGGCCTAGCGGGGGGTTTCCAAGAGACCCAGTACTTC.

The chain uses TRBV18 and TRBJ1-1, with TRBD1 as a possible D gene (5 bases). This CDR3 region has 14 residues. V was shortened by 2 bases and J by 1 base, with 8 bases between the two germline ends. Germline V lookup: CDR1 KGHSH, CDR2 LQKENI. The CDR3, as DNA: TGTGCCAGCTCACCAGTAAGGGGGAACACTGAAGCTTTCTTT. Protein product: CASSPVRGNTEAFF.

The chain combines TRBV5-1 with TRBJ2-3, with D unclear. Trimming cost V 1 base and J 4 bases, with 13 bases left between them. CDR1 SGHRS and CDR2 YFSETQ come from the germline V gene. CDR3 size: 15 residues. For the CDR3, the DNA is TGCGCCAGCAGCTTGAGTAAACCTCGCGCAGATACGCAGTATTTT. This sequence encodes CASSLSKPRADTQYF.

This clonotype was seen a handful of times. This sequence joins TRBV27 and TRBJ1-5; a weak D match, TRBD1 (6 bases). V lost 0 bases, J lost 0 bases, and 9 bases lay in between. This CDR3 contains 16 residues. Germline V CDR1 and CDR2: MNHEY, SMNVEV (reference sequence). In DNA, the CDR3 is TGTGCCAGCAGTTTATCAGGGGGAAATAGCAATCAGCCCCAGCATTTT. As protein: CASSLSGGNSNQPQHF.

This clonotype was recorded only once. The chain links TRBV7-2 to TRBJ1-1; D call uncertain. The CDR3 covers 13 residues. The V gene lost 1 base and the J gene lost 6 bases, with 9 bases spanning the gap. Per the germline V gene, CDR1 is SGHTA and CDR2 is FQGNSA. In nucleotides, the CDR3 is TGTGCCAGCAGCTTAGATCCGGGAGCTGAAGCTTTCTTT. Translated, it gives CASSLDPGAEAFF.

CDR3 in DNA: TGCGCCAGCAAGGTTTCGGGGGATGAGCAGTACTTC. It specifies CASKVSGDEQYF. The rearrangement uses TRBV5-1 and TRBJ2-7; a weak D match, TRBD2 (6 bases). The CDR3 extends over 12 amino acids. The V end lost 6 bases, the J end lost 7 bases, and 14 bases lay between the germline ends. Germline CDR1 is SGHRS and CDR2 is YFSETQ.

V is TRBV20-1 and J is TRBJ2-4, with TRBD1 matching 7 bases. The CDR3 contains 16 residues. The germline V gene encodes CDR1 DFQATT and CDR2 SNEGSKA (reference sequence). J was trimmed by 0 bases and V by 3 bases; bases with no gene match: 8. The CDR3 region has the DNA TGCAGTGCTAGGACAGGGTCCACGCTAGCCAAAAACATTCAGTACTTC. The encoded protein is CSARTGSTLAKNIQYF.

This clonotype was seen only a few times. The rearrangement joins TRBV4-3 to TRBJ1-2; TRBD1 aligns across 9 bases. J lost 8 bases, V lost 5 bases, and 9 bases had no gene match. This CDR3 comprises 14 residues. Per germline, CDR1 LGHNA and CDR2 YSLEER. This CDR3 is CASSSGTGKDGYTF. The DNA for the CDR3 is TGCGCCAGCAGCTCCGGGACAGGGAAAGACGGCTACACCTTC.

This clonotype came up a few times. V usage is TRBV7-3 and J usage is TRBJ2-7; D gene unclear. Germline V lookup: CDR1 SGHTA, CDR2 FQGTGA. This CDR3 is built from 13 residues. V was cut by 5 bases and J by 3 bases, with 11 bases left in between. In nucleotides, the CDR3 is TGTGCCAGCAGCCTTAAATCGGGCTACGAGCAGTACTTC. It yields the protein CASSLKSGYEQYF. Based on the CDR3 plus reference TRBV7-3 and TRBJ2-7, the full variable domain is GAGVSQTPSNKVTEKGKYVELRCDPISGHTALYWYRQSLGQGPEFLIYFQGTGAADDSGLPNDRFFAVRPEGSVSTLKIQRTERGDSAVYLCASSLKSGYEQYFGPGTRLTVT.

V gene TRBV12-3 or TRBV12-4 combines with J gene TRBJ1-1; possibly TRBD1 for D (5 bases). Trimming shortened V by 6 bases and J by 3 bases, and 17 bases separated the two germline ends. The CDR3 has 15 amino acids. CDR3 sequence (DNA): TGTGCCAGCAGGGGACCATCTCGTGGGGACACTGAAGCTTTCTTT. This gives the protein CASRGPSRGDTEAFF.

The chain joins TRBV7-2 to TRBJ2-1, with a tentative D call TRBD2 (6 bases). The DNA matches TRBJ2-7 better at its end, which makes the J call doubtful. The CDR3 contains 15 residues. Germline loops: CDR1 SGHTA, CDR2 FQGNSA. The CDR3 spells CASSLAAGSYNEQYF. The DNA for the CDR3 is TGTGCCAGCAGCTTAGCTGCGGGGTCCTACAATGAGCAGTACTTC.

This clonotype was seen at least ten times. The chain uses TRBV7-2 and TRBJ2-5; D is perhaps TRBD2 (5 bases). The CDR3 runs to 13 residues. Trimming removed 5 bases at V and 4 bases at J, with 11 bases between. Per germline, CDR1 SGHTA and CDR2 FQGNSA. CDR3 sequence (DNA): TGTGCCAGCAGCGCCGATGAGGGAGAGACCCAGTACTTC. Amino acid sequence: CASSADEGETQYF.

This clonotype was counted only a few times. This chain connects TRBV14 to TRBJ1-2; possible D gene TRBD1, 5 bases. Trimming cost V 4 bases and J 5 bases, with 20 bases left between them. CDR1 SGHDN and CDR2 FVKESK come from the germline V gene. This CDR3 region has 16 residues. The CDR3 DNA is TGTGCCAGCAGCCGGACCGGGGACCTCAATGGATATGGCTACACCTTC. Translation: CASSRTGDLNGYGYTF.

This clonotype was picked up a small number of times. The rearrangement uses TRBV9 and TRBJ2-1; TRBD1 agrees at 9 bases. V dropped 4 bases and J dropped 0; count of bases not matched to a gene: 5. This CDR3 contains 16 residues. Germline lookup yields CDR1 SGDLS and CDR2 YYNGEE. CDR3 nucleotides: TGTGCCAGCAGCACAGGGACAGGGAACTCCTACAATGAGCAGTTCTTC. Translated: CASSTGTGNSYNEQFF.

The genes are TRBV7-6 and TRBJ1-1; tentative D call: TRBD1 (6 bases). Trimming removed 3 bases at V and 5 bases at J, with 10 bases between. This CDR3 contains 13 residues. The V gene's germline CDR1 is SGHVS and CDR2 FNYEAQ. In DNA, the CDR3 is TGTGCCAGCAGCTTCAAACAGGGTACTGAAGCTTTCTTT. Translated, it gives CASSFKQGTEAFF.

The J gene is TRBJ1-3, the V gene TRBV6-6, with a tentative D call TRBD1 (6 bases). Germline V gene lookup returns CDR1 MNHNY and CDR2 SVGAGI (reference sequence). V lost 6 bases and J 2 bases, leaving 8 bases between the germline ends. The CDR3 covers 13 residues. DNA for the CDR3: TGTGCCAGCAGAAGGGGGACTGGAAACACCATATATTTT. Amino acid sequence: CASRRGTGNTIYF.

The J gene is TRBJ1-6, the V gene TRBV27, with D possibly matching TRBD1 (5 bases). CDR3 length: 15 residues. Germline CDR1 MNHEY, CDR2 SMNVEV (reference sequence). The V end was cut by 1 base, the J end by 7 bases, with 11 bases between. As DNA, the CDR3 is TGTGCCAGCAGTTTATTGGGGGAAAACAATTCACCCCTCCACTTT. It specifies CASSLLGENNSPLHF.

This clonotype was found a few times. The gene calls are TRBV4-3 and TRBJ2-3; D possibly corresponds to TRBD2 (7 bases). The CDR3 loop spans 13 amino acids. V gave up 0 bases and J gave up 10 bases, with 11 bases separating them. Germline V gene sequence: CDR1 LGHNA, CDR2 YSLEER. CDR3 sequence: CASSQETGGAQYF. DNA for the CDR3: TGCGCCAGCAGCCAAGAGACGGGGGGCGCGCAGTATTTT.

The J gene is TRBJ1-1, the V gene TRBV20-1, with TRBD1 matching over 9 bases. This CDR3 is 17 amino acids long. The ends lost 6 bases at V and 4 bases at J; junction bases unmatched: 18. Germline-derived CDR1 and CDR2 are DFQATT and SNEGSKA (reference sequence). CDR3 residues: CSAVPGQGPGGGTEAFF. The CDR3 coding sequence is TGCAGTGCCGTCCCGGGACAGGGTCCGGGTGGTGGCACTGAAGCTTTCTTT.

This clonotype was detected ten times or more. The chain has TRBV7-2 and TRBJ1-1; perhaps TRBD1 as D (5 bases). CDR1 SGHTA and CDR2 FQGNSA come from the germline V gene. The ends were cut back, 5 bases at V and 0 bases at J, with 13 bases in the middle. The CDR3 sequence is 15 residues long. The CDR3 DNA sequence: TGTGCCAGCAGCCCACGCGGGGGGATGAACACTGAAGCTTTCTTT. Amino acid sequence: CASSPRGGMNTEAFF.

J is TRBJ2-3 and V is TRBV4-3; D possibly uses TRBD1 or TRBD2 (5 bases each). The CDR3 is 19 amino acids. Germline V CDR1 and CDR2: LGHNA, YSLEER. V shed 4 bases and J shed 4 bases, with 27 bases lying between them. The CDR3 is CASSRSTTVVGERADTQYF. Written as DNA, the CDR3 is TGCGCCAGCAGCCGGAGTACCACGGTAGTGGGGGAAAGGGCAGATACGCAGTATTTT.

V usage is TRBV20-1 and J usage is TRBJ1-2, with D possibly being TRBD1 (6 bases). This CDR3 spans 14 amino acids. The germline V and J ends were trimmed by 1 base and 3 bases, with 12 bases remaining between them. Germline V CDR1 and CDR2: DFQATT, SNEGSKA (reference sequence). CDR3 DNA sequence: TGCAGTGCTAGAGTGGGGGGGGCTGACTATGGCTACACCTTC. Amino acids: CSARVGGADYGYTF.

The chain employs TRBV3-1 and TRBJ2-2; D is undetermined. Trimming shortened V by 4 bases and J by 5 bases, and 11 bases separated the two germline ends. Germline lookup yields CDR1 LGHDT and CDR2 YNNKEL (reference sequence). The CDR3 loop spans 14 amino acids. CDR3 sequence reads: CASSLTWETGELFF. The CDR3, as DNA: TGTGCCAGCAGCCTCACCTGGGAAACCGGGGAGCTGTTTTTT. The full variable domain, rest sourced from reference TRBV3-1 and TRBJ2-2, is DTAVSQTPKYLVTQMGNDKSIKCEQNLGHDTMYWYKQDSKKFLKIMFSYNNKELIINETVPNRFSPKSPDKAHLNLHINSLELGDSAVYFCASSLTWETGELFFGEGSRLTVL.

J is TRBJ1-2 and V is TRBV20-1; D call uncertain. In germline, CDR1 is DFQATT, CDR2 SNEGSKA (reference sequence). This CDR3 comprises 12 residues. The CDR3 spells CTARGSSYGYTF. CDR3 in DNA: TGCACCGCCCGGGGAAGCTCTTATGGCTACACCTTC.